This is a list of T cell receptor beta chains from one sample in a study of metastatic and nonmetastatic thyroid tumors. TCRdb re-called clones via MiXCR from the PCR reads. This table has 35,000 to 40,000 clones, roughly 28% appearing once. The specimen sequenced was blood. The receptors derive from a male donor with papillary thyroid cancer or a benign thyroid nodule (not recorded which). Some clones in this sample may be carry-over from other donors' samples. Both conserved end residues are part of each CDR3. Fields, in order: J gene, V gene, D gene, clone size, CDR3 length, CDR3 protein, CDR3 DNA. D genes are given only for firm matches. Size values are once, few and many counts, or a class for expanded clones, and some rows have none.

j_call: TRBJ2-3; v_call: TRBV2; d_call: NA; clone_size: many; cdr3_length: 18; cdr3_aa: CASSEAGFVRESTDTQYF; cdr3_nt: TGTGCCAGCAGTGAAGCGGGATTTGTCAGGGAAAGCACAGATACGCAGTATTTT
j_call: TRBJ2-3; v_call: TRBV6-4; d_call: TRBD2; clone_size: NA; cdr3_length: 16; cdr3_aa: CASSETAGGGYDTQYF; cdr3_nt: TGTGCCAGCAGTGAGACAGCGGGGGGAGGTTACGATACGCAGTATTTT
j_call: TRBJ2-2; v_call: TRBV6-4; d_call: TRBD2; clone_size: medium-sized; cdr3_length: 18; cdr3_aa: CASSDGTSGRAHTGELFF; cdr3_nt: TGTGCCAGCAGTGACGGGACTAGCGGGAGGGCCCACACCGGGGAGCTGTTTTTT
j_call: TRBJ2-1; v_call: TRBV13; d_call: NA; clone_size: many; cdr3_length: 16; cdr3_aa: CASSQKSGDAYNEQFF; cdr3_nt: TGTGCCAGCAGCCAAAAAAGCGGAGACGCCTACAATGAGCAGTTCTTC
j_call: TRBJ1-2; v_call: TRBV15; d_call: NA; clone_size: many; cdr3_length: 13; cdr3_aa: CATSRRTINGYTF; cdr3_nt: TGTGCCACCAGCCGCCGGACAATCAATGGCTACACCTTC
j_call: TRBJ2-7; v_call: TRBV3-1; d_call: TRBD2; clone_size: NA; cdr3_length: 16; cdr3_aa: CASSQDRRSGLYEQYF; cdr3_nt: TGTGCCAGCAGCCAGGACCGGCGTAGCGGGCTCTACGAGCAGTACTTC
j_call: TRBJ2-7; v_call: TRBV19; d_call: NA; clone_size: few; cdr3_length: 13; cdr3_aa: CASSITSDYEQYF; cdr3_nt: TGTGCCAGTAGTATCACCTCCGACTACGAGCAGTACTTC
j_call: TRBJ2-2; v_call: TRBV6-1; d_call: NA; clone_size: few; cdr3_length: 15; cdr3_aa: CASSQSGVRTGELFF; cdr3_nt: TGTGCCAGCAGCCAATCAGGGGTCAGGACCGGGGAGCTGTTTTTT
j_call: TRBJ2-1; v_call: TRBV13; d_call: TRBD1; clone_size: NA; cdr3_length: 15; cdr3_aa: CASSPTGRKYNEQFF; cdr3_nt: TGTGCCAGCAGCCCGACAGGGCGTAAATACAATGAGCAGTTCTTC
j_call: TRBJ1-1; v_call: TRBV6-1; d_call: NA; clone_size: NA; cdr3_length: 15; cdr3_aa: CASSLSPGGPTEAFF; cdr3_nt: TGTGCCAGCAGTTTAAGCCCCGGCGGTCCCACTGAAGCTTTCTTT
j_call: TRBJ2-7; v_call: TRBV10-1; d_call: TRBD2; clone_size: few; cdr3_length: 14; cdr3_aa: CASYYGTSTYVQYF; cdr3_nt: TGCGCCAGCTACTACGGGACTAGCACCTACGTGCAGTACTTC
j_call: TRBJ2-2; v_call: TRBV12-3/TRBV12-4; d_call: NA; clone_size: NA; cdr3_length: 14; cdr3_aa: CASSFSPLFGELFF; cdr3_nt: TGTGCCAGCAGTTTTAGTCCGCTTTTCGGGGAGCTGTTTTTT
j_call: TRBJ2-7; v_call: TRBV28; d_call: NA; clone_size: medium-sized; cdr3_length: 11; cdr3_aa: CASSFNYEQYF; cdr3_nt: TGTGCCAGCAGTTTCAACTACGAGCAGTACTTC
j_call: TRBJ2-1; v_call: TRBV7-8; d_call: TRBD2; clone_size: medium-sized; cdr3_length: 18; cdr3_aa: CASSYFKPGLSSYNEQFF; cdr3_nt: TGTGCCAGCAGCTACTTCAAACCGGGACTAAGCTCCTACAATGAGCAGTTCTTC
j_call: TRBJ2-7; v_call: TRBV11-2; d_call: NA; clone_size: NA; cdr3_length: 15; cdr3_aa: CASSLDSSIVYEQYF; cdr3_nt: TGTGCCAGCAGCTTAGATTCCAGCATCGTCTACGAGCAGTACTTC
j_call: TRBJ1-3; v_call: TRBV7-8; d_call: NA; clone_size: many; cdr3_length: 16; cdr3_aa: CASSSNGWSSGNTIYF; cdr3_nt: TGTGCCAGCAGCTCAAATGGATGGAGCTCTGGAAACACCATATATTTT
j_call: TRBJ2-7; v_call: TRBV6-1; d_call: TRBD2; clone_size: few; cdr3_length: 16; cdr3_aa: CASSPRTSGGIYEQYF; cdr3_nt: TGTGCCAGCAGCCCTCGGACTAGCGGAGGTATCTACGAGCAGTACTTC
j_call: TRBJ2-1; v_call: TRBV20-1; d_call: TRBD2; clone_size: NA; cdr3_length: 14; cdr3_aa: CSAKKLAGDFGQFF; cdr3_nt: TGCAGTGCCAAGAAACTAGCGGGAGATTTCGGGCAGTTCTTC
j_call: TRBJ2-7; v_call: TRBV18; d_call: NA; clone_size: NA; cdr3_length: 15; cdr3_aa: CASSPVGLLYYEQYF; cdr3_nt: TGTGCCAGCTCACCAGTAGGTCTTCTTTACTACGAGCAGTACTTC
j_call: TRBJ2-7; v_call: TRBV5-1; d_call: TRBD2; clone_size: NA; cdr3_length: 14; cdr3_aa: CASSLSGRRYEQYF; cdr3_nt: TGCGCCAGCAGCTTGTCCGGGAGGAGGTACGAGCAGTACTTC
j_call: TRBJ2-7; v_call: TRBV20-1; d_call: NA; clone_size: NA; cdr3_length: 13; cdr3_aa: CSAKGLLDYEQYF; cdr3_nt: TGCAGTGCTAAGGGACTTCTTGACTACGAGCAGTACTTC
j_call: TRBJ2-1; v_call: TRBV9; d_call: TRBD2; clone_size: NA; cdr3_length: 15; cdr3_aa: CASSPREETYNEQFF; cdr3_nt: TGTGCCAGCAGCCCTCGGGAGGAGACCTACAATGAGCAGTTCTTC
j_call: TRBJ2-7; v_call: TRBV20-1; d_call: TRBD2; clone_size: NA; cdr3_length: 15; cdr3_aa: CSARFLLAGVYEQYF; cdr3_nt: TGCAGTGCTAGATTTTTACTAGCGGGAGTTTACGAGCAGTACTTC
j_call: TRBJ1-1; v_call: TRBV18; d_call: NA; clone_size: many; cdr3_length: 15; cdr3_aa: CASSPRQGPNTEAFF; cdr3_nt: TGTGCCAGCTCACCGCGGCAGGGGCCGAACACTGAAGCTTTCTTT
j_call: TRBJ2-7; v_call: TRBV28; d_call: NA; clone_size: few; cdr3_length: 14; cdr3_aa: CASSPTVGDGEQYF; cdr3_nt: TGTGCCAGCAGTCCCACGGTAGGGGACGGCGAGCAGTACTTC
j_call: TRBJ1-1; v_call: TRBV3-1; d_call: NA; clone_size: NA; cdr3_length: 15; cdr3_aa: CASSHLTVGSTEAFF; cdr3_nt: TGTGCCAGCAGCCACCTGACAGTAGGGAGCACTGAAGCTTTCTTT
j_call: TRBJ1-6; v_call: TRBV7-3; d_call: NA; clone_size: NA; cdr3_length: 14; cdr3_aa: CASSLTHINSPLHF; cdr3_nt: TGTGCCAGCAGCTTAACCCATATTAATTCACCCCTCCACTTT
j_call: TRBJ2-1; v_call: TRBV27; d_call: TRBD2; clone_size: NA; cdr3_length: 18; cdr3_aa: CASGRGLAGGPSYNEQFF; cdr3_nt: TGTGCCAGCGGGAGGGGACTAGCGGGAGGACCATCCTACAATGAGCAGTTCTTC
j_call: TRBJ1-1; v_call: TRBV30; d_call: NA; clone_size: NA; cdr3_length: 13; cdr3_aa: CAWSVRGHTEAFF; cdr3_nt: TGTGCCTGGAGTGTACGGGGCCACACTGAAGCTTTCTTT
j_call: TRBJ1-1; v_call: TRBV29-1; d_call: NA; clone_size: many; cdr3_length: 11; cdr3_aa: CSVGRTPEAFF; cdr3_nt: TGCAGCGTTGGCAGAACCCCTGAAGCTTTCTTT
j_call: TRBJ1-2; v_call: TRBV28; d_call: NA; clone_size: few; cdr3_length: 14; cdr3_aa: CASSLGPRGAGYTF; cdr3_nt: TGTGCCAGCAGTTTAGGACCACGGGGGGCTGGCTACACCTTC
j_call: TRBJ1-2; v_call: TRBV11-2; d_call: NA; clone_size: few; cdr3_length: 14; cdr3_aa: CASSGGSWGLRYTF; cdr3_nt: TGTGCCAGCAGCGGGGGCTCTTGGGGGTTGCGCTACACCTTC
j_call: TRBJ2-2; v_call: TRBV11-2; d_call: TRBD1; clone_size: NA; cdr3_length: 15; cdr3_aa: CASSLGQGNTGELFF; cdr3_nt: TGTGCCAGCAGCCTGGGACAGGGTAACACCGGGGAGCTGTTTTTT
j_call: TRBJ2-7; v_call: TRBV15; d_call: NA; clone_size: medium-sized; cdr3_length: 17; cdr3_aa: CATSRDLGPVVFYEQYF; cdr3_nt: TGTGCCACCAGCAGAGATCTTGGCCCGGTAGTATTCTACGAGCAGTACTTC
j_call: TRBJ2-1; v_call: TRBV7-9; d_call: NA; clone_size: many; cdr3_length: 13; cdr3_aa: CASSRVVDNEQFF; cdr3_nt: TGTGCCAGCAGCCGTGTAGTTGACAATGAGCAGTTCTTC
j_call: TRBJ2-3; v_call: TRBV6-1; d_call: NA; clone_size: NA; cdr3_length: 14; cdr3_aa: CASSGTLDTDTQYF; cdr3_nt: TGTGCCAGCAGCGGGACATTGGACACAGATACGCAGTATTTT
j_call: TRBJ2-7; v_call: TRBV7-2; d_call: NA; clone_size: few; cdr3_length: 12; cdr3_aa: CASNSGSYEQYF; cdr3_nt: TGTGCCAGCAACTCTGGATCCTACGAGCAGTACTTC
j_call: TRBJ1-4; v_call: TRBV7-2; d_call: NA; clone_size: many; cdr3_length: 15; cdr3_aa: CASSLLRGTNEKLFF; cdr3_nt: TGTGCCAGCAGCTTGTTGAGGGGAACTAATGAAAAACTGTTTTTT
j_call: TRBJ1-5; v_call: TRBV27; d_call: NA; clone_size: NA; cdr3_length: 14; cdr3_aa: CASSSRGGNQPQHF; cdr3_nt: TGTGCCAGCAGTTCTAGGGGGGGAAATCAGCCCCAGCATTTT
j_call: TRBJ1-5; v_call: TRBV25-1; d_call: NA; clone_size: many; cdr3_length: 16; cdr3_aa: CASSEAGVTGNQPQHF; cdr3_nt: TGTGCCAGCAGTGAGGCAGGGGTCACTGGGAATCAGCCCCAGCATTTT
j_call: TRBJ2-1; v_call: TRBV2; d_call: TRBD2; clone_size: many; cdr3_length: 19; cdr3_aa: CAGSEGRVSSGMSYNEQFF; cdr3_nt: TGTGCCGGCAGTGAAGGGCGGGTGTCGAGCGGGATGTCCTACAATGAGCAGTTCTTC
j_call: TRBJ2-7; v_call: TRBV20-1; d_call: NA; clone_size: NA; cdr3_length: 14; cdr3_aa: CSASPRDFNYEQYF; cdr3_nt: TGCAGTGCTAGTCCCCGGGACTTTAACTACGAGCAGTACTTC
j_call: TRBJ2-7; v_call: TRBV7-2; d_call: NA; clone_size: NA; cdr3_length: 14; cdr3_aa: CASSSLPGIHEQYF; cdr3_nt: TGTGCCAGCAGCTCTTTGCCAGGGATCCACGAGCAGTACTTC
j_call: TRBJ1-4; v_call: TRBV11-1; d_call: NA; clone_size: medium-sized; cdr3_length: 15; cdr3_aa: CASSLTLGGGEKLFF; cdr3_nt: TGTGCCAGCAGCCTAACCCTGGGAGGCGGTGAAAAACTGTTTTTT
j_call: TRBJ2-3; v_call: TRBV6-4; d_call: NA; clone_size: many; cdr3_length: 15; cdr3_aa: CASSDEGGSTDTQYF; cdr3_nt: TGTGCCAGCAGTGACGAGGGAGGCAGCACAGATACGCAGTATTTT
j_call: TRBJ2-3; v_call: TRBV19; d_call: TRBD1; clone_size: few; cdr3_length: 14; cdr3_aa: CASSPQGARDTQYF; cdr3_nt: TGTGCCAGTAGTCCCCAGGGGGCGAGGGATACGCAGTATTTT
j_call: TRBJ1-5; v_call: TRBV11-3; d_call: NA; clone_size: NA; cdr3_length: 13; cdr3_aa: CASSLDSNQPQHF; cdr3_nt: TGTGCCAGCAGCTTAGATTCCAATCAGCCCCAGCATTTT
j_call: TRBJ2-7; v_call: TRBV10-3; d_call: TRBD1; clone_size: many; cdr3_length: 15; cdr3_aa: CAISEERTGSYEQYF; cdr3_nt: TGTGCCATCAGTGAGGAGAGGACAGGCTCCTACGAGCAGTACTTC
j_call: TRBJ2-4; v_call: TRBV7-3; d_call: NA; clone_size: many; cdr3_length: 13; cdr3_aa: CASSLTTKNIQYF; cdr3_nt: TGTGCCAGCAGCTTAACCACCAAAAACATTCAGTACTTC
j_call: TRBJ1-2; v_call: TRBV28; d_call: NA; clone_size: NA; cdr3_length: 13; cdr3_aa: CASSTGGAYGYTF; cdr3_nt: TGTGCCAGCAGTACCGGAGGGGCCTATGGCTACACCTTC
j_call: TRBJ1-2; v_call: TRBV18; d_call: TRBD1; clone_size: NA; cdr3_length: 16; cdr3_aa: CASSPLVQGENYGYTF; cdr3_nt: TGTGCCAGCTCACCACTGGTACAGGGGGAGAACTATGGCTACACCTTC
j_call: TRBJ2-7; v_call: TRBV18; d_call: NA; clone_size: NA; cdr3_length: 14; cdr3_aa: CASSPQGSSYEQYF; cdr3_nt: TGTGCCAGCTCACCACAGGGTAGCTCCTACGAGCAGTACTTC
j_call: TRBJ2-1; v_call: TRBV2; d_call: NA; clone_size: NA; cdr3_length: 13; cdr3_aa: CASKTSRGGEQFF; cdr3_nt: TGTGCCAGCAAAACCAGCAGGGGAGGTGAGCAGTTCTTC
j_call: TRBJ1-2; v_call: TRBV30; d_call: NA; clone_size: once; cdr3_length: 11; cdr3_aa: CAWNSDYGYTF; cdr3_nt: TGTGCCTGGAACAGTGACTATGGCTACACCTTC
j_call: TRBJ1-2; v_call: TRBV28; d_call: NA; clone_size: NA; cdr3_length: 13; cdr3_aa: CASRGGMLWSYTF; cdr3_nt: TGTGCCAGCAGGGGCGGAATGCTATGGAGCTACACCTTC
j_call: TRBJ2-7; v_call: TRBV6-1; d_call: NA; clone_size: NA; cdr3_length: 14; cdr3_aa: CASSERSSSYEQYF; cdr3_nt: TGTGCCAGCAGTGAAAGGAGTAGCTCCTACGAGCAGTACTTC
j_call: TRBJ2-6; v_call: TRBV5-4; d_call: NA; clone_size: few; cdr3_length: 17; cdr3_aa: CASSLAVLRDGANVLTF; cdr3_nt: TGTGCCAGCAGCTTGGCCGTGTTAAGGGACGGGGCCAACGTCCTGACTTTC
j_call: TRBJ2-7; v_call: TRBV20-1; d_call: TRBD2; clone_size: few; cdr3_length: 13; cdr3_aa: CSARSGGPYEQYF; cdr3_nt: TGCAGTGCTAGGAGCGGGGGGCCTTACGAGCAGTACTTC
j_call: TRBJ2-3; v_call: TRBV20-1; d_call: NA; clone_size: NA; cdr3_length: 12; cdr3_aa: CSAKASTDTQYF; cdr3_nt: TGCAGTGCTAAGGCGAGTACAGATACGCAGTATTTT